A single sample gave rise to the 10 T cell receptor beta chains below, sequenced in a study of blood T cell repertoires in COVID-19. Method: immunoSEQ multiplex PCR; TCRdb's copy keeps in-frame clones and lacks some. The table lists some 260,000 clones, approximately 88% of them singletons. What was sequenced was peripheral blood. All receptors derive from a woman between 25 and 40 years old with acute or convalescent COVID-19.

As for this clone: Compared with germline, one end of the junction differs, possibly owing to a read error. The chain links TRBV7-7 to TRBJ1-2, with 7 bases lining up with TRBD1. Germline V gene lookup returns CDR1 SSHAT and CDR2 FNYEAQ (reference sequence). CDR3 size: 16 residues. The CDR3 spells CASSITKGQILYGYTF. CDR3 in DNA: TGTGCTAGCAGCATAACTAAGGGACAGATCCTCTATGGCTACACCTTC.

V and J are TRBV7-9 and TRBJ1-4, with D possibly being TRBD1 (6 bases). The CDR3 has 15 amino acids. Germline V CDR1 and CDR2: SEHNR, FQNEAQ (reference sequence). The germline V and J ends were trimmed by 6 bases and 10 bases, with 21 bases remaining between them. CDR3 region: CASSRTGFGSGKLFF. CDR3 sequence (DNA): TGTGCCAGCAGTCGAACAGGGTTCGGGTCAGGAAAACTGTTTTTT.

The chain is built from TRBV5-4 and TRBJ2-5; TRBD1 is a possible D gene (6 bases). The CDR3 loop spans 17 amino acids. Deletions cut 0 bases from V and 1 base from J, with 16 bases between. From germline, CDR1 is SGHNT and CDR2 YYREEE (reference sequence). CDR3 nucleotide sequence: TGTGCCAGCAGCTTGGGAGTCGGGACATCAATCCAAGAGACCCAGTACTTC. This gives the protein CASSLGVGTSIQETQYF.

The J gene is TRBJ2-1, the V gene TRBV11-3; 9 nucleotides match TRBD2. The CDR3 spans 19 residues. After removal of 1 base from V and 1 base from J, the junction contained 11 bases not matched to a gene. Germline V gives CDR1 SGHNT, CDR2 YENEEA. DNA for the CDR3: TGTGCCAGCAGCTTAGGGTTGCGTGCGGGAGGGTATTCCTACAATGAGCAGTTCTTC. This encodes CASSLGLRAGGYSYNEQFF.

The CDR3 DNA is TGTGCCAGCAGCTTAACTTACAGGGGGCTGAGAACCGGGGAGCTGTTTTTT. Encoded protein: CASSLTYRGLRTGELFF. The chain employs TRBV7-9 and TRBJ2-2; 9 positions match TRBD1. V was pared by 2 bases and J by 5 bases, with 9 bases of the junction left unmatched. CDR3 length equals 17 residues. In germline, CDR1 is SEHNR, CDR2 FQNEAQ (reference sequence). Full variable domain (missing parts from reference TRBV7-9 and TRBJ2-2): DTGVSQNPRHKITKRGQNVTFRCDPISEHNRLYWYRQTLGQGPEFLTYFQNEAQLEKSRLLSDRFSAERPKGSFSTLEIQRTEQGDSAMYLCASSLTYRGLRTGELFFGEGSRLTVL.

The genes are TRBV25-1 and TRBJ2-7; 9 nucleotides agree with TRBD1. Germline V gene data show CDR1 as MGHDK and CDR2 as SYGVNS. With V trimmed by 0 bases and J by 7 bases, 4 bases remained unmatched. CDR3 length: 14 residues. The CDR3 spells CASSEYGTGREQYF. In nucleotides, the CDR3 is TGTGCCAGCAGTGAATATGGGACAGGGCGTGAGCAGTACTTC.

The J gene is TRBJ2-7, the V gene TRBV5-4; 9 bases are a match to TRBD2. The germline CDR1 and CDR2 sequences are SGHNT and YYREEE (reference sequence). CDR3 length: 16 amino acids. J gave up 2 bases and V 0 bases, and 6 bases lay outside the gene matches. CDR3: CASSLDGGRVTYEQYF. The DNA for the CDR3 is TGTGCCAGCAGCTTGGACGGCGGGAGGGTAACCTACGAGCAGTACTTC.

CDR3 in DNA: TGTGCCAGCTACCGGGACAGGGATCGTGAGCAGTACTTC. This codes for CASYRDRDREQYF. V and J are TRBV2 and TRBJ2-7, with TRBD1 matching 9 bases. Unmatched junction bases numbered 9, after V lost 8 bases and J lost 7 bases. This CDR3 contains 13 residues. Germline V CDR1 and CDR2: SNHLY, FYNNEI.

The chain is built from TRBV5-4 and TRBJ1-2; 11 nucleotides match TRBD1. The junction had 2 bases not matched to a gene; V was cut back by 4 bases and J by 0 bases. This CDR3 has 15 amino acids. Germline loops: CDR1 SGHNT, CDR2 YYREEE (reference sequence). The CDR3 sequence is CASSLGQGANYGYTF. CDR3 DNA sequence: TGTGCCAGCAGCCTGGGACAGGGGGCTAACTATGGCTACACCTTC. Complete variable domain (other parts from reference TRBV5-4 and TRBJ1-2): ETGVTQSPTHLIKTRGQQVTLRCSSQSGHNTVSWYQQALGQGPQFIFQYYREEENGRGNFPPRFSGLQFPNYSSELNVNALELDDSALYLCASSLGQGANYGYTFGSGTRLTVV.

In this sample, this clone turned up once. DNA for the CDR3: TGTGCTAGTGGTTTGGTACAGGGACAGGGAGGGGACATTCAGTACTTC. It encodes CASGLVQGQGGDIQYF. The chain recombines TRBV12-5 with TRBJ2-4, with 9 bases matching TRBD1. This CDR3 has 16 residues. The V gene's germline CDR1 is LGHNT and CDR2 FRNRAP. With 0 bases clipped from V and 8 bases from J, the junction kept 8 bases outside the gene matches.